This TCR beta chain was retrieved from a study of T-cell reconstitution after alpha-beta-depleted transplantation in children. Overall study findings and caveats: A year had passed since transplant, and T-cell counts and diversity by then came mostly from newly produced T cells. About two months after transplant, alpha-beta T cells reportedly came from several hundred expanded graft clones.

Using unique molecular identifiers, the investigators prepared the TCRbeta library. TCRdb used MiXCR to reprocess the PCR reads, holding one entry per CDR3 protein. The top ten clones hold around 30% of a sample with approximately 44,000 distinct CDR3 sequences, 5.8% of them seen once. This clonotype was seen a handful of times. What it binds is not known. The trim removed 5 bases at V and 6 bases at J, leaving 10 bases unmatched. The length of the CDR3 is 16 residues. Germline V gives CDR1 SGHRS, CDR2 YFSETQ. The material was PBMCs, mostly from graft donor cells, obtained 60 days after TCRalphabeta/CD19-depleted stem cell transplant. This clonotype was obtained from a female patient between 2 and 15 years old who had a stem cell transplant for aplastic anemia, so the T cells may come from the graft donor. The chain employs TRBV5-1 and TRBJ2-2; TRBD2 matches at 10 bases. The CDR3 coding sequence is TGCGCCAGCAGTCCCTATAGCGGGAGGCGGGCCGGGGAGCTGTTTTTT. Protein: CASSPYSGRRAGELFF.